This TCR beta chain emerged from a study of blood T cell repertoires in COVID-19. Study details: The United States, Italy and Spain supplied acute and convalescent COVID-19 samples. Sources were T cells, B-cell-depleted T cells, or PBMCs; the material itself was cDNA or gDNA.

Recruitment covered under 25 US areas and drew participants whose ages spanned roughly 18 to 95 years. Assignment of participants to cohorts was predicated upon participant-reported clinical history. TCRdb's copy holds only in-frame clones and misses some; the assay was immunoSEQ multiplex PCR. The data contain approximately 140,000 clones, 80% to 85% of them singletons. Per germline, CDR1 SGHTA and CDR2 FQGNSA. This CDR3 contains 15 residues. V was clipped by 1 base and J by 6 bases; unmatched bases: 4. Sequencing was performed on PBMCs or T cells enriched from blood (not recorded which). This chain links TRBV7-2 with TRBJ2-1; 9 bases fit TRBD2. The receptor was isolated from a man aged 40-49 years with acute COVID-19. CDR3 DNA: TGTGCCAGCAGCTTAGTTATTAGCGGGGGCAATGAGCAGTTCTTC. This gives the protein CASSLVISGGNEQFF.